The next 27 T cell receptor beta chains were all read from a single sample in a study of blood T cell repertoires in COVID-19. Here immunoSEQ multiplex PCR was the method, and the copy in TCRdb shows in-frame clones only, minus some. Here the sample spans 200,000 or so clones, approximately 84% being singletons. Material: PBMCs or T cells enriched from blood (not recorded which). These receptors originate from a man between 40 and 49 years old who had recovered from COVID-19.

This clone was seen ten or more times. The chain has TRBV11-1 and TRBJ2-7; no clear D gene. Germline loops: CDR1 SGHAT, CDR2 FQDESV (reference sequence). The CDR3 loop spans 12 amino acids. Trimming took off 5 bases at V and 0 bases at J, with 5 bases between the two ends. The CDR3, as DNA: TGTGCCAGCAGCCACAGCTCCTACGAGCAGTACTTC. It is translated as CASSHSSYEQYF.

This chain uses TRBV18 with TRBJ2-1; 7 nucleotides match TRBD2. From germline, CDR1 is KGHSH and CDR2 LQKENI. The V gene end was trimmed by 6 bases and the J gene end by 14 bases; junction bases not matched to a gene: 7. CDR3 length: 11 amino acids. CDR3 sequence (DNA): TGTGCCAGCTCCCGCGGACTAGAAAAGTTCTTC. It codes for CASSRGLEKFF.

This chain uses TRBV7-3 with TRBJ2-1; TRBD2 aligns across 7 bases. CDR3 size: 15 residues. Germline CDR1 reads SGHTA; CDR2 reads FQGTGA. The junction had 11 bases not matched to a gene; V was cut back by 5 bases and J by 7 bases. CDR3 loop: CASSPSAGVWNEQFF. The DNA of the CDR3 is TGTGCCAGCAGCCCATCCGCGGGGGTCTGGAATGAGCAGTTCTTC.

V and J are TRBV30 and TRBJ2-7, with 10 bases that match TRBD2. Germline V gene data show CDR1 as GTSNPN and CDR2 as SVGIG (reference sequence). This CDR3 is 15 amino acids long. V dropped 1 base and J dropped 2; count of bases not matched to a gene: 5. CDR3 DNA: TGTGCCTGGAGTGGTGAGCGGGGGGGAACCTACGAGCAGTACTTC. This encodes CAWSGERGGTYEQYF.

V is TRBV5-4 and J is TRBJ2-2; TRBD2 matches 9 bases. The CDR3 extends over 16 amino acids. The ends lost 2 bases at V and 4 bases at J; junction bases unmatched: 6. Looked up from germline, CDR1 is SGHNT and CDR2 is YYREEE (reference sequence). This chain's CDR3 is CASSFGASGTTGELFF. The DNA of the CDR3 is TGTGCCAGCAGCTTTGGAGCTAGCGGGACCACCGGGGAGCTGTTTTTT.

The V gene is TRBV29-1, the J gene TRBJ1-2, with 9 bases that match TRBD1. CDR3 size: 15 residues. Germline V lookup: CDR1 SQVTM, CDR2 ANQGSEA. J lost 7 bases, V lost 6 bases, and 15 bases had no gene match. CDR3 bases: TGCAGCGTCGCAGTTTCAGGGACAGGGAGTGGTGGCTACACCTTC. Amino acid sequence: CSVAVSGTGSGGYTF.

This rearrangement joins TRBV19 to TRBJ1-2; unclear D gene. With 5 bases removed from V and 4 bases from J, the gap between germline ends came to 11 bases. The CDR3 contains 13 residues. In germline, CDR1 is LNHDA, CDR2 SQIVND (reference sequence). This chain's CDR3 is CASSATRFYGYTF. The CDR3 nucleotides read TGTGCCAGTAGTGCGACAAGATTCTATGGCTACACCTTC. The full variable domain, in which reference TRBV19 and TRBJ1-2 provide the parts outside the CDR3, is DGGITQSPKYLFRKEGQNVTLSCEQNLNHDAMYWYRQDPGQGLRLIYYSQIVNDFQKGDIAEGYSVSREKKESFPLTVTSAQKNPTAFYLCASSATRFYGYTFGSGTRLTVV.

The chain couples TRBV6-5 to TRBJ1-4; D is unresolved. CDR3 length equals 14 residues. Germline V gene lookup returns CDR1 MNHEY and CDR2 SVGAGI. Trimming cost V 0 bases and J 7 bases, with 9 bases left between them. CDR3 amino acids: CASSYSPESEKLFF. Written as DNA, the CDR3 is TGTGCCAGCAGTTACTCACCCGAGAGTGAAAAACTGTTTTTT.

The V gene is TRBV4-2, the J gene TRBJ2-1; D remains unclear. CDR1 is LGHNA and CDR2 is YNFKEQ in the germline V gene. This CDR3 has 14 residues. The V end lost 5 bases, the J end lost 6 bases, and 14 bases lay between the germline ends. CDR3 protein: CASSGPPLGNEQFF. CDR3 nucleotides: TGTGCCAGCAGCGGGCCCCCCCTGGGCAATGAGCAGTTCTTC.

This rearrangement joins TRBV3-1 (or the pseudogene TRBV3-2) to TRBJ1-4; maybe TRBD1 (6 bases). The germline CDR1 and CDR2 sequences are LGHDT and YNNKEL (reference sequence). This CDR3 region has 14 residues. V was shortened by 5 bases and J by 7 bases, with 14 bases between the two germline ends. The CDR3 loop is CASSLDSRGEKLFF. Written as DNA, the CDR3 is TGTGCCAGCAGCTTGGACAGCCGGGGTGAAAAACTGTTTTTT.

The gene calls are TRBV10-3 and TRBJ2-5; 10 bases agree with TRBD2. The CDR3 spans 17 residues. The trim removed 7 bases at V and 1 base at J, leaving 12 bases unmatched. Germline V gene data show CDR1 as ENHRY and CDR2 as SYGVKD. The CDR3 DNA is TGTGCCATCAAAGCGGGACTAGCGACGGGAACCCAAGAGACCCAGTACTTC. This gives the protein CAIKAGLATGTQETQYF.

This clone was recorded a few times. The CDR3 region is CASSPGIQGGEGASYNSPLHF. The CDR3 coding sequence is TGTGCCAGCTCACCAGGGATACAGGGTGGAGAGGGGGCCTCCTATAATTCACCCCTCCACTTT. V and J are TRBV18 and TRBJ1-6; 7 bases match TRBD1. The J segment lost 0 bases and the V segment lost 2 bases, leaving 16 bases of the junction unmatched. CDR1 KGHSH and CDR2 LQKENI come from the germline V gene. The CDR3 extends over 21 amino acids.

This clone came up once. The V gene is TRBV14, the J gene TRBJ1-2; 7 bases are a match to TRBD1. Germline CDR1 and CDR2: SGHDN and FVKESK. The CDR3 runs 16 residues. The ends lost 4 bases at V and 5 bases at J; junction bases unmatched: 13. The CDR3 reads CASSLVLGQTRYGYTF. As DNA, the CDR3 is TGTGCCAGCAGCCTCGTACTGGGACAGACAAGATATGGCTACACCTTC.

The CDR3 here is CASSKDRGTYGYTF. CDR3 sequence (DNA): TGTGCCAGCAGCAAGGACAGGGGGACCTATGGCTACACCTTC. This chain joins TRBV6-5 and TRBJ1-2; TRBD1 agrees at 10 bases. This CDR3 region has 14 residues. With 6 bases clipped from V and 4 bases from J, the junction kept 5 bases outside the gene matches. CDR1 is MNHEY, CDR2 SVGAGI, per germline.

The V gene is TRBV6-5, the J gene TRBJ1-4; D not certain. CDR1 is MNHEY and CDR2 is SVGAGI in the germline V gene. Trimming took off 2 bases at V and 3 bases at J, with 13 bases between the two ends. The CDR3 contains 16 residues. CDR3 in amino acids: CASSYGRSPSNEKLFF. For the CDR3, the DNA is TGTGCCAGCAGTTACGGGCGAAGCCCGTCTAATGAAAAACTGTTTTTT.

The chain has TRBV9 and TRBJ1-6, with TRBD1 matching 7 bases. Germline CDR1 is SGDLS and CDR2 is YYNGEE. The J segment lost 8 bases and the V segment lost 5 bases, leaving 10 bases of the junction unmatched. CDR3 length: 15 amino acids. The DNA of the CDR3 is TGTGCCAGCAGGGTTATCGGCCAGGGGGATTCACCCCTCCACTTT. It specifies CASRVIGQGDSPLHF.

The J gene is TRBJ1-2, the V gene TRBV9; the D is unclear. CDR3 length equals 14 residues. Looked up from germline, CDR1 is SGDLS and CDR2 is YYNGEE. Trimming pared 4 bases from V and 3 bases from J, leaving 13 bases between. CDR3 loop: CASSTESRYYGYTF. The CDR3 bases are TGTGCCAGCAGCACGGAGTCGAGATACTATGGCTACACCTTC. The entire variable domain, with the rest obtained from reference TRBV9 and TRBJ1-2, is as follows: DSGVTQTPKHLITATGQRVTLRCSPRSGDLSVYWYQQSLDQGLQFLIQYYNGEERAKGNILERFSAQQFPDLHSELNLSSLELGDSALYFCASSTESRYYGYTFGSGTRLTVV.

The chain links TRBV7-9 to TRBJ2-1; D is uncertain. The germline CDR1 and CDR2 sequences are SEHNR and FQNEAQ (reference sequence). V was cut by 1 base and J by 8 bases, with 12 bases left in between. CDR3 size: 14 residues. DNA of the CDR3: TGTGCCAGCAGCTTAGGTAATCTTGTAGATGAGCAGTTCTTC. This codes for CASSLGNLVDEQFF.

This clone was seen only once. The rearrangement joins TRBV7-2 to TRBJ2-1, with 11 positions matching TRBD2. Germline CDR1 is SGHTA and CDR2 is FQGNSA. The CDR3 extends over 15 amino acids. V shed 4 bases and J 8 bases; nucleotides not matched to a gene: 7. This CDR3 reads CASSSGTSGRHEQFF. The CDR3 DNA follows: TGTGCCAGCAGCTCCGGGACTAGCGGTAGACATGAGCAGTTCTTC.

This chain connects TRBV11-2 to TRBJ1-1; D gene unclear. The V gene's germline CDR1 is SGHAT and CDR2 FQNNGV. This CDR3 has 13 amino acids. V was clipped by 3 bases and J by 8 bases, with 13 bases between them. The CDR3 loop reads CASSFQEATEAFF. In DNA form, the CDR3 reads TGTGCCAGCAGCTTCCAGGAGGCTACCGAAGCTTTCTTT.

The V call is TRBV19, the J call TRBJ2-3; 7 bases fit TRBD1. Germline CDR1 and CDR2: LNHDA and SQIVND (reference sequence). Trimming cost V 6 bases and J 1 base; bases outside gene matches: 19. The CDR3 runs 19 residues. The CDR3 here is CASRHTGTDPYTRTDTQYF. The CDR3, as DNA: TGTGCCAGTAGGCATACCGGGACAGATCCTTATACGCGCACAGATACGCAGTATTTT. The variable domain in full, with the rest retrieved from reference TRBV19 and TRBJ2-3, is DGGITQSPKYLFRKEGQNVTLSCEQNLNHDAMYWYRQDPGQGLRLIYYSQIVNDFQKGDIAEGYSVSREKKESFPLTVTSAQKNPTAFYLCASRHTGTDPYTRTDTQYFGPGTRLTVL.

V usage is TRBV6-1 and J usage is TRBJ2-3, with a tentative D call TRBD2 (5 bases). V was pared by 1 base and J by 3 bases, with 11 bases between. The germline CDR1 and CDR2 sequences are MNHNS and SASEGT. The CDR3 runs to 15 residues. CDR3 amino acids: CASSEEVGSTDTQYF. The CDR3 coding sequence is TGTGCCAGCAGTGAAGAAGTAGGGAGTACAGATACGCAGTATTTT.

This chain's CDR3 is CASRPKDNPNYGYTF. Written as DNA, the CDR3 is TGTGCCAGCAGACCAAAGGACAACCCTAACTATGGCTACACCTTC. The chain employs TRBV6-5 and TRBJ1-2; TRBD1 is a possible D gene (5 bases). The CDR3 spans 15 residues. The germline gives CDR1 MNHEY, CDR2 SVGAGI. The V gene lost 6 bases and the J gene lost 0 bases, with 14 bases spanning the gap.

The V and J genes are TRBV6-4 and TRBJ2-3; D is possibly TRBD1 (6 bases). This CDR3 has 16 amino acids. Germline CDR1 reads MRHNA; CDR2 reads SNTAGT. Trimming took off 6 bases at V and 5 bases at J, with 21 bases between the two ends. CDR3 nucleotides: TGTGCCAGCAGCTCACTCAGGGGTCCTCTCCTAGATACGCAGTATTTT. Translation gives CASSSLRGPLLDTQYF.

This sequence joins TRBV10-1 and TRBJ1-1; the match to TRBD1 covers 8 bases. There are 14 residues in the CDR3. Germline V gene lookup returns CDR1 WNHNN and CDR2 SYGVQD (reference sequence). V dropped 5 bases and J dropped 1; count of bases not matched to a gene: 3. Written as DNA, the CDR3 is TGCGCCAGCAGTTACGGACAGGGGAACACTGAAGCTTTCTTT. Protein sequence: CASSYGQGNTEAFF.

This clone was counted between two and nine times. The CDR3 protein is CASSRTGSNTEAFF. CDR3 DNA: TGCGCCAGCAGCCGGACAGGGTCGAACACTGAAGCTTTCTTT. J is TRBJ1-1 and V is TRBV5-1; TRBD1 agrees at 8 bases. This CDR3 has 14 residues. Trimming took 4 bases from V and 1 from J; bases not matched to a gene: 3. The germline CDR1 and CDR2 sequences are SGHRS and YFSETQ.

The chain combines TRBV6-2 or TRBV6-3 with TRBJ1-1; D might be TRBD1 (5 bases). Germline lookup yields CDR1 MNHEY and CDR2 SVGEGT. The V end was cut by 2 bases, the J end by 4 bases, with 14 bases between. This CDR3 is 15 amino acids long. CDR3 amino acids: CASSYERGASTEAFF. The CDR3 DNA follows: TGTGCCAGCAGTTACGAAAGGGGCGCGAGCACTGAAGCTTTCTTT.